This TCR beta chain derives from a study of blood T cell repertoires in COVID-19. The overall study: Samples of COVID-19 (acute and convalescent) were obtained from the United States, Italy and Spain. Nucleic acid was either cDNA or gDNA, and it came from T cells, B-cell-depleted T cells, or PBMCs.

Original analysis: The assay estimated nucleated cells by amplifying reference gene primers. The repertoire was sequenced with immunoSEQ multiplex PCR; TCRdb's copy has only in-frame clones and lacks some. V and J calls plus clone size are reproduced from that table; the DNA served to infer D and trimming. Of around 150,000 clones listed, 85% were seen once; the top ten hold around 3.2%. What was sequenced was peripheral blood. This TCR was sampled from a human donor with acute or convalescent COVID-19. The donor label of this sample is uncertain.

CDR3 in DNA: TGTGCCAGCAGCACCCTTAGAACTGAAGCTTTCTTT. This sequence encodes CASSTLRTEAFF. The chain uses TRBV7-8 and TRBJ1-1; no clear D. V lost 5 bases, J lost 5 bases, and 9 bases lay in between. CDR1 and CDR2 (germline): SGHVS, FQNEAQ. The length of the CDR3 is 12 residues.